The present TCR beta chain was sequenced within a study of blood T cell repertoires in COVID-19 (dated by TCRdb to the early 2020s). Regarding the research as a whole: Collaborator samples came from the United States, Italy and Spain and covered acute and convalescent phases of COVID-19. The prospective study material was composed of cDNA or gDNA derived from T cells, B-cell-depleted T cells, or PBMCs. Deeply sampled blood TCRbeta repertoires from subjects exposed to, actively infected with, or recovered from COVID-19 were included in the dataset. A freely available public database, intended as a resource for researchers studying the immune response to SARS-CoV-2, is where the repertoires were released. Samples were obtained from the ongoing ImmuneRACE study (first 160 participants) and from 1,254 subjects provided by 6 global collaborators. Sample metadata almost always included a de-identified subject ID, COVID-19 status, age in years and sex. Where available, HLA class I and class II types were taken from metadata supplied by the sample provider and were not determined by assay-based typing.

The immunoSEQ Assay, a bias-controlled multiplex PCR, was used to amplify TCRbeta CDR3 regions from genomic DNA. The paper's processing steps were these. Within the assay, amplification of reference gene primers was used to estimate how many nucleated cells each sample contained. To quantify the absolute abundance of each unique TCRbeta CDR3 rearrangement, sequence reads were collapsed and filtered. For each sample, productive Simpson clonality was calculated by taking the square root of Simpson's diversity index across productive rearrangements. TCRdb obtained this table from immuneACCESS and retained in-frame rearrangements with V and J assigned. These tables miss some clones; where compared with another copy, unresolved V genes account for less than half of the shortfall, and the remainder is unexplained. That table is the source of V, J and clone size, and D and trimming were worked out from the DNA. The sample records a few hundred thousand clones, 85% of which are singletons. The ten top clones hold roughly 20% of the sample.

Paper-wide results and their limitations: The amount of clinical and demographic metadata varied by source and participant and was provided uncurated.

Participants in the prospective study were aged roughly 18 to 100 years, lived in more than 20 United States geographic areas, and enrolled through a virtual design. To assign participants to cohorts, the prospective study relied on clinical history that participants themselves reported in a screening survey and a study questionnaire. For ImmuneRACE Cohort 3, a participant was defined as recovered based on two consecutive negative NP/OP PCR tests, clearance by a healthcare professional, or resolution of symptoms. Each participant in the prospective study had whole blood, serum and a nasopharyngeal or oropharyngeal swab collected by mobile phlebotomists. Participants in the prospective study had the option to provide additional blood draws and questionnaires over an approximately 2-month period. Blood samples from the prospective study were shipped frozen or at room temperature prior to DNA extraction.

Regarding this clone: Which antigen it targets is not known. Qualities for individual bases were not recorded, and no much larger clone is one base off.

Sequences SGHNT (CDR1) and YENEEA (CDR2) are obtained from the germline V gene. From the cysteine through the phenylalanine, the CDR3 covers 16 amino acids. Only the CDR3 DNA is retained, 48 bases long and in frame from the first base. After removal of 5 bases from V and 5 bases from J, the junction retains 6 bases not matched to a gene. The V gene is TRBV11-3 and the J gene is TRBJ2-1, with 13 middle bases fitting TRBD2. The TCR comes from a man between 40 and 49 years old who had recovered from COVID-19. The sample comprised PBMCs or T cells enriched from blood (not recorded which). The CDR3 region: CASSPRGTSGNNEQFF. The nucleotide sequence reads as follows: TGTGCCAGCAGCCCGAGAGGGACTAGCGGGAACAATGAGCAGTTCTTC.